These 29 T cell receptor beta chains were all obtained from the same sample, sequenced in a study of blood T cells in healthy people across ages. The authors ran a second PCR of roughly 6 to 11 cycles using a sample-barcoded 5' primer and a J-beta primer mix. Via MiXCR, TCRdb re-called the 5' RACE reads, giving one row per CDR3 protein. In the table there are around 990,000 distinct CDR3 sequences, 30% to 40% of which are singletons. The sample consisted of blood. These TCRs come from a man younger than 35 in good health.

The sample holds a few counts of this clonotype. CDR3 region: CASSDSRAYGYTF. The CDR3 region has the DNA TGTGCCAGCAGTGATTCCAGGGCCTATGGCTACACCTTC. The chain employs TRBV25-1 and TRBJ1-2; a weak D match, TRBD1 (5 bases). V lost 3 bases and J 4 bases, leaving 9 bases between the germline ends. The CDR3 length is 13 residues. CDR1 and CDR2 from the germline V gene are MGHDK and SYGVNS.

This clonotype was observed a handful of times. The chain links TRBV11-2 to TRBJ1-1; no definite D call. V lost 4 bases, J lost 5 bases, and 17 bases lay in between. There are 15 residues in the CDR3. The germline V gene has CDR1 SGHAT and CDR2 FQNNGV. The CDR3, as DNA: TGTGCCAGCAGCTCGGCCCGGACGTTGGGGACTGAAGCTTTCTTT. Translated: CASSSARTLGTEAFF.

The chain links TRBV5-5 to TRBJ1-5; TRBD1 matches at 8 bases. V shed 2 bases, J shed 5 bases, and the junction held 3 bases outside the gene matches. The CDR3 has 14 residues. Germline V gives CDR1 SGHKS, CDR2 YYEKEE (reference sequence). CDR3: CASSFGQGHQPQHF. The CDR3 nucleotides are TGTGCCAGCAGCTTTGGACAGGGTCATCAGCCCCAGCATTTT.

The chain uses TRBV6-5 and TRBJ1-3; D unresolved. The CDR3 totals 12 residues. Germline lookup yields CDR1 MNHEY and CDR2 SVGAGI. V dropped 4 bases and J dropped 4 bases, with 5 bases sitting between them. The CDR3 loop reads CASSFNGNTIYF. CDR3 coding DNA: TGTGCCAGCAGTTTTAACGGAAACACCATATATTTT.

This clonotype was counted between two and nine times. The CDR3 is CASSPPLTYQETQYF. The CDR3 DNA reads as TGTGCCAGCAGTCCCCCACTCACGTACCAAGAGACCCAGTACTTC. This rearrangement joins TRBV25-1 to TRBJ2-5, with D unresolved. The germline gives CDR1 MGHDK, CDR2 SYGVNS. With 5 bases removed from V and 0 bases from J, the gap between germline ends came to 13 bases. This CDR3 contains 15 residues. The entire variable domain, with the rest obtained from reference TRBV25-1 and TRBJ2-5, is as follows: EADIYQTPRYLVIGTGKKITLECSQTMGHDKMYWYQQDPGMELHLIHYSYGVNSTEKGDLSSESTVSRIRTEHFPLTLESARPSHTSQYLCASSPPLTYQETQYFGPGTRLLVL.

This clonotype was counted a few times. This chain links TRBV5-1 with TRBJ2-3, with D possibly matching TRBD1 (6 bases). V dropped 4 bases and J dropped 1 base, with 13 bases sitting between them. Germline values: CDR1 SGHRS, CDR2 YFSETQ. There are 15 residues in the CDR3. The CDR3 DNA follows: TGCGCCAGCAGCCAAGAGGACAGACGCACAGATACGCAGTATTTT. Its translation is CASSQEDRRTDTQYF.

The chain links TRBV20-1 to TRBJ1-6; 7 nucleotides match TRBD1. Germline loops: CDR1 DFQATT, CDR2 SNEGSKA (reference sequence). V trimming: 6 bases; J trimming: 15 bases; junction bases outside the gene matches: 8. This CDR3 spans 11 amino acids. The CDR3 DNA follows: TGCAGTGCAGCCGGGACAGACGTCCTCCACTTT. Translation gives CSAAGTDVLHF.

The chain carries TRBV2 and TRBJ1-2, with TRBD1 identical over 7 bases. CDR1 and CDR2 (germline): SNHLY, FYNNEI. V shed 6 bases and J 11 bases; nucleotides not matched to a gene: 12. The CDR3 has 13 amino acids. Here the CDR3 DNA reads TGTGCCAGCAGCGGACAGGAGGTGGGCTGGTACACCTTC. It encodes CASSGQEVGWYTF.

The chain couples TRBV7-2 to TRBJ2-1, with D unresolved. V lost 1 base and J lost 0, with 16 bases in between. The length of the CDR3 is 18 residues. Germline V CDR1 and CDR2: SGHTA, FQGNSA. CDR3 sequence: CASSLVSAGRSSYNEQFF. In DNA, the CDR3 is TGTGCCAGCAGCTTAGTGAGTGCCGGAAGGAGCTCCTACAATGAGCAGTTCTTC.

The chain combines TRBV6-6 with TRBJ2-7; D perhaps matches TRBD1 (6 bases). CDR3 size: 13 residues. V dropped 6 bases and J dropped 5 bases, with 14 bases sitting between them. Germline V lookup: CDR1 MNHNY, CDR2 SVGAGI (reference sequence). As DNA, the CDR3 is TGTGCCAGCAGAGGGCAGGGGCACCACGAGCAGTACTTC. Its protein product is CASRGQGHHEQYF.

This clonotype appeared a few times. The V and J genes are TRBV4-1 and TRBJ1-1, with D possibly matching TRBD1 (5 bases). From germline, CDR1 is MGHRA and CDR2 YSYEKL. The V end was cut by 3 bases, the J end by 8 bases, with 16 bases between. The CDR3 extends over 14 amino acids. CDR3 DNA: TGCGCCAGCAGCCAGATCCGCAGGGTTGGGGAAGCTTTCTTT. Encoded protein: CASSQIRRVGEAFF.

This clonotype was found many times. The chain has TRBV27 and TRBJ1-2; the D gene is possibly TRBD1 (6 bases). The V and J ends lost 2 bases and 8 bases respectively, with 9 bases between them. The CDR3 loop spans 12 amino acids. Germline V gene lookup returns CDR1 MNHEY and CDR2 SMNVEV (reference sequence). The CDR3 protein is CASSLAGQGYTF. CDR3 DNA sequence: TGTGCCAGCAGTTTAGCCGGACAGGGCTACACCTTC.

V gene TRBV6-5 combines with J gene TRBJ2-2; D uncertain. Trimming left V 6 bases short and J 8 bases short, with 19 bases between. Per germline, CDR1 MNHEY and CDR2 SVGAGI. This CDR3 is 15 amino acids long. The DNA for the CDR3 is TGTGCCAGCAGAGCCCGGCAGCGTTCGGATGGGGAGCTGTTTTTT. The encoded protein is CASRARQRSDGELFF.

V usage is TRBV28 and J usage is TRBJ2-7; D gene unclear. This CDR3 comprises 12 residues. Germline-derived CDR1 and CDR2 are MDHEN and SYDVKM. V lost 4 bases, J lost 7 bases, and 11 bases lay in between. DNA for the CDR3: TGTGCCAGCAGTTCCCTTACGTCGGAGCAGTACTTC. Translation: CASSSLTSEQYF. Supplemented by reference TRBV28 and TRBJ2-7, the full variable domain reads DVKVTQSSRYLVKRTGEKVFLECVQDMDHENMFWYRQDPGLGLRLIYFSYDVKMKEKGDIPEGYSVSREKKERFSLILESASTNQTSMYLCASSSLTSEQYFGPGTRLTVT.

This clonotype appeared a few times. V and J are TRBV25-1 and TRBJ1-1; TRBD1 might be the D (5 bases). The V gene's germline CDR1 is MGHDK and CDR2 SYGVNS. Trimming stripped 6 bases from V and 0 bases from J, with 17 bases between. This CDR3 region has 16 residues. The CDR3 DNA reads TGTGCCAGCAGGAAATCCGGGACGCACATGAACACTGAAGCTTTCTTT. It specifies CASRKSGTHMNTEAFF.

This clonotype was detected a few times. The chain recombines TRBV15 with TRBJ1-1; no definite D call. V lost 0 bases to trimming and J lost 2 bases, with 4 bases between them. This CDR3 comprises 13 residues. Germline V gives CDR1 LNHNV, CDR2 YYDKDF (reference sequence). In DNA, the CDR3 is TGTGCCACCAGCAGAGAATTTAACACTGAAGCTTTCTTT. It encodes CATSREFNTEAFF.

This clonotype was found a few times. The chain links TRBV9 to TRBJ2-1; D is possibly TRBD1 (6 bases). The V end lost 0 bases, the J end lost 7 bases, and 11 bases lay between the germline ends. CDR1 is SGDLS and CDR2 is YYNGEE in the germline V gene. The CDR3 is made up of 14 amino acids. DNA of the CDR3: TGTGCCAGCAGCGTAGGTGACAGGCAGAATGAGCAGTTCTTC. Encoded protein: CASSVGDRQNEQFF.

The chain joins TRBV12-3 or TRBV12-4 to TRBJ2-5; D gene ambiguous. This CDR3 has 14 residues. V lost 3 bases and J lost 5, with 13 bases in between. The CDR3 region has the DNA TGTGCCAGCAGTTTTGAGGCACGTAGGGAGACCCAGTACTTC. The encoded protein is CASSFEARRETQYF.

In this sample, this clonotype turned up a few times. V usage is TRBV20-1 and J usage is TRBJ2-5; D gene unclear. With 6 bases removed from V and 2 bases from J, the gap between germline ends came to 16 bases. Germline V gene lookup returns CDR1 DFQATT and CDR2 SNEGSKA (reference sequence). The CDR3 spans 14 residues. CDR3 bases: TGCAGTGCAATGGCTGATGGAACTCAAGAGACCCAGTACTTC. It translates to CSAMADGTQETQYF.

This clonotype has a handful of counts. The gene calls are TRBV5-1 and TRBJ2-4; tentative D call: TRBD1 (6 bases). Germline loops: CDR1 SGHRS, CDR2 YFSETQ. Trimming took 0 bases from V and 8 from J, leaving 12 bases between them. This CDR3 contains 14 residues. The CDR3 is CASSLGGGIHIQYF. The CDR3, as DNA: TGCGCCAGCAGCTTGGGAGGGGGTATTCACATTCAGTACTTC.

In its sample, this clonotype was seen once. This chain uses TRBV27 with TRBJ2-7, with TRBD1 matching 7 bases. Germline V gene lookup returns CDR1 MNHEY and CDR2 SMNVEV (reference sequence). V was pared by 8 bases and J by 7 bases, with 14 bases of the junction left unmatched. The length of the CDR3 is 14 residues. The CDR3 region has the DNA TGTGCCAGCGGACAGGTCCCAGCCTACAATGAGCAGTACTTC. Its translation: CASGQVPAYNEQYF.

There are a few counts of this clonotype. The chain carries TRBV6-2 or TRBV6-3 and TRBJ1-2; the D is unclear. V lost 4 bases and J 2 bases, leaving 17 bases between the germline ends. Germline CDR1 is MNHEY and CDR2 is SVGEGT. This CDR3 comprises 16 residues. In DNA form, the CDR3 reads TGTGCCAGCAGTTCCGCCAGTGAAAGAAGGAACTATGGCTACACCTTC. Translating it yields CASSSASERRNYGYTF.

A note on this clonotype: As the CDR3 is not closed by the conserved phenylalanine or tryptophan, this likely results from a read error. The chain is built from TRBV3-1 and TRBJ1-1, with TRBD1 as a possible D gene (6 bases). Germline CDR1 reads LGHDT; CDR2 reads YNNKEL (reference sequence). The CDR3 totals 19 residues. Trimming took 0 bases from V and 2 from J, leaving 22 bases between them. The CDR3 loop reads CASSQDRSWGQPTNTEAFL. As DNA, the CDR3 is TGTGCCAGCAGCCAAGATCGGTCTTGGGGGCAACCGACTAACACTGAAGCTTTCCTT.

Note on this clonotype: A clone one base away is much larger, so this may be a read error. DNA for the CDR3: TGTGCCAGCAGCCAAGTCTTAGGGGGCGTGAACACTGAAGTTTTCTTT. This gives the protein CASSQVLGGVNTEVFF. This chain uses TRBV4-2 with TRBJ1-1, with 7 bases fitting TRBD1. CDR1 is LGHNA, CDR2 YNFKEQ, per germline. The CDR3 extends over 16 amino acids.

There are a few counts of this clonotype. V and J are TRBV11-2 and TRBJ2-3; unclear D gene. V lost 3 bases, J lost 1 base, and 14 bases lay in between. The germline gives CDR1 SGHAT, CDR2 FQNNGV. This CDR3 spans 16 amino acids. CDR3 DNA sequence: TGTGCCAGCAGCTTCGAACCAGATAGCCGCACAGATACGCAGTATTTT. This encodes CASSFEPDSRTDTQYF.

Details on this clonotype: The CDR3 carries no conserved terminal phenylalanine or tryptophan, so it likely arises from a read error. The gene calls are TRBV4-2 and TRBJ1-2; D gene uncertain. This CDR3 contains 15 residues. The V and J ends lost 0 bases and 8 bases respectively, with 16 bases between them. Per germline, CDR1 LGHNA and CDR2 YNFKEQ. In nucleotides, the CDR3 is TGTGCCAGCAGCCAAGAGTGGTCTGTACCTATGGGCTACACCATC. Translation: CASSQEWSVPMGYTI.

The table lists this clonotype with a few counts. The junction does not match germline at one end; this may be a read error. The chain joins TRBV7-2 to TRBJ1-3; D not certain. Looked up from germline, CDR1 is SGHTA and CDR2 is FQGNSA. The CDR3 covers 14 residues. The CDR3 loop reads CASSLGSSGNTIYF. In DNA form, the CDR3 reads TGTGCCAGCAGTTTAGGCAGCTCTGGAAACACCATATATTTT. The full variable domain, its missing parts supplied by reference TRBV7-2 and TRBJ1-3, is GAGVSQSPSNKVTEKGKDVELRCDPISGHTALYWYRQSLGQGLEFLIYFQGNSAPDKSGLPSDRFSAERTGGSVSTLTIQRTQQEDSAVYLCASSLGSSGNTIYFGEGSWLTVV.

The chain employs TRBV20-1 and TRBJ2-5, with D perhaps matching TRBD2 (5 bases). CDR1 is DFQATT and CDR2 is SNEGSKA in the germline V gene (reference sequence). Trimming removed 0 bases from V and 4 bases from J, with 12 bases in between. This CDR3 region has 14 residues. CDR3 in DNA: TGCAGTGCTAGAGATCTTACTAGAGGAGAGACCCAGTACTTC. It codes for CSARDLTRGETQYF.

The chain joins TRBV25-1 to TRBJ2-3; tentatively, D is TRBD2 (6 bases). The ends were cut back, 6 bases at V and 1 base at J, with 14 bases in the middle. CDR1 and CDR2 from the germline V gene are MGHDK and SYGVNS. CDR3 length: 15 residues. The CDR3 bases are TGTGCCAGCAGCCAGCGAGGCGGGGGCACAGATACGCAGTATTTT. Its translation is CASSQRGGGTDTQYF.